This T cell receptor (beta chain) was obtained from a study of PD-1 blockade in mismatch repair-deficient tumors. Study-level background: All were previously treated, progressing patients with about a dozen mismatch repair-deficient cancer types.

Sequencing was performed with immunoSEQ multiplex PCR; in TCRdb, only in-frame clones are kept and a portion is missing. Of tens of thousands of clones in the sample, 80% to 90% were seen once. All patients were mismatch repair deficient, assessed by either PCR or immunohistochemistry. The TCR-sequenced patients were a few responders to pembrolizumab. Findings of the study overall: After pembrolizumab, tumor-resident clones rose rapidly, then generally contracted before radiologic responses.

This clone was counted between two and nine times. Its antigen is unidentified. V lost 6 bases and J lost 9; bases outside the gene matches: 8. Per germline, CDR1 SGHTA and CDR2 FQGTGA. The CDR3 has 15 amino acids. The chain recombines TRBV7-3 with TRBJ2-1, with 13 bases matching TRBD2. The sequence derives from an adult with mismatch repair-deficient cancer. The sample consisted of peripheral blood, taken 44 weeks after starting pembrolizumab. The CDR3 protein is CASSLGLAGAGEQFF. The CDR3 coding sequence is TGTGCCAGCAGTTTAGGACTAGCGGGAGCTGGTGAGCAGTTCTTC.